This TCR beta chain derives from a study of tumor-infiltrating T cells and Merkel cell polyomavirus. Looking at the study overall: CD8+ T cells recognized the Merkel cell polyomavirus KLL epitope.

This CDR3 spans 12 amino acids. From germline, CDR1 is SGHAT and CDR2 FQNNGV. V lost 5 bases and J 4 bases, leaving 8 bases between the germline ends. Every patient's tumor was robustly positive for Merkel cell polyomavirus Large T antigen on immunohistochemistry. Sequenced by immunoSEQ multiplex PCR; TCRdb stores in-frame clones only, minus some. There are about 25,000 clones in the sample; around nine tenths occur only once, and less than 3% lies in the top ten. This chain joins TRBV11-2 and TRBJ2-5, with D uncertain. Sequencing was done on a sample of lymph node tissue. The receptor was isolated from a man aged 45-65 years with Merkel cell carcinoma. The CDR3, as DNA: TGTGCCAGCAGCCCCTTCGGAGAGACCCAGTACTTC. It yields the protein CASSPFGETQYF. Full variable domain (rest looked up from reference TRBV11-2 and TRBJ2-5): EAGVAQSPRYKIIEKRQSVAFWCNPISGHATLYWYQQILGQGPKLLIQFQNNGVVDDSQLPKDRFSAERLKGVDSTLKIQPAKLEDSAVYLCASSPFGETQYFGPGTRLLVL.